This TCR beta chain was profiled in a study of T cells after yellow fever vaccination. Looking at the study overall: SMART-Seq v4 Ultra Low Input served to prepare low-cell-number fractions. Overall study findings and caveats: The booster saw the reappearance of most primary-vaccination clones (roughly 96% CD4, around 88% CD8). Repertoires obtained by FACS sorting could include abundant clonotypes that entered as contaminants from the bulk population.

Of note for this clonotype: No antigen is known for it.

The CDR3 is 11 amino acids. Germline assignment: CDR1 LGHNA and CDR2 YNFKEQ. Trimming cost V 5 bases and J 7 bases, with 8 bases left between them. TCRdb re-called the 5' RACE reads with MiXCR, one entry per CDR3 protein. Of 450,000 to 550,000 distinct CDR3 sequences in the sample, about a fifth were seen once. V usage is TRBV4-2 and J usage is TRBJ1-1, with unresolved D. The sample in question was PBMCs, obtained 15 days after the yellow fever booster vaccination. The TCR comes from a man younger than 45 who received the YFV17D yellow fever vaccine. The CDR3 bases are TGTGCCAGCAGCTCTCAGAGTGAAGCTTTCTTT. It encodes CASSSQSEAFF.